This TCR beta chain was obtained from a study of CD8+CD57+ T cells in acquired aplastic anemia. Study results and limitations: No significant patient-versus-control difference appeared in CD8+ Simpson's diversity. Common to patients and controls were twenty-nine CD8+ CDR3 sequences.

To note about this clonotype: Its antigen is unidentified.

The germline CDR1 and CDR2 sequences are SQVTM and ANQGSEA. The CDR3 has 13 residues. With V trimmed by 6 bases and J by 8 bases, 7 bases remained unmatched. Profiling that covered TCR beta VDJ and CDR3 relied on genomic DNA as its template. MiXCR, applied by TCRdb to the reads, yields one record per CDR3 protein. The repertoire holds fewer than 200,000 distinct CDR3 sequences, with 35% to 55% as singletons. Sample: sorted CD4+, CD8+, or CD8+CD57+ T cells (not recorded which) from PBMCs. V gene TRBV29-1 combines with J gene TRBJ1-4; 9 nucleotides match TRBD1. The sequence derives from a human donor in good health. The CDR3 coding sequence is TGCAGCGTGCAACAGGGGGCAGCAGAAAAACTGTTTTTT. It translates to CSVQQGAAEKLFF.